Many counts were recorded for the clone carrying this T cell receptor (beta chain). The data were taken from a study of tumor and adjacent non-tumor tissue in lung cancer. V was cut by 0 bases and J by 7 bases, with 8 bases left in between. The CDR3 has 13 amino acids. Germline V gene data show CDR1 as MGHRA and CDR2 as YSYEKL. The library came from three nested PCR rounds adapted from ARM-PCR protocols. MiXCR was run by TCRdb on the multiplex PCR reads, yielding one entry per CDR3 protein. The sample lists about 200,000 distinct CDR3 sequences; 71% were seen once. This sample's RNA came from whole unsorted tissue.

The chain is built from TRBV4-1 and TRBJ2-3; D gene ambiguous. This TCR came from a man in his 60s with non-small cell lung cancer. The sample consisted of lung tumor tissue. This CDR3 is CASSQDGANTQYF. In nucleotides, the CDR3 is TGCGCCAGCAGCCAAGACGGAGCGAATACGCAGTATTTT.